The 8 T cell receptor beta chains in this list originate from one sample, sequenced in a study of cytomegalovirus exposure and HLA in healthy donors. PCR was performed using 60 Vbeta and 13 Jbeta primers. Some clones are missing from TCRdb's copy, which holds only in-frame ones; the method was immunoSEQ multiplex PCR. Among roughly 100,000 clones listed, over 75% were seen once. Material for sequencing was PBMCs. All receptors derive from a man aged 55 to 69 in good health and CMV-seronegative.

V is TRBV18 and J is TRBJ2-7, with D unresolved. Germline CDR1 reads KGHSH; CDR2 reads LQKENI. This CDR3 spans 12 amino acids. Trimming took 0 bases from V and 7 from J, leaving 7 bases between them. The CDR3 DNA reads as TGTGCCAGCTCACCACCTGGGCGAGAGCAGTACTTC. Protein: CASSPPGREQYF.

This clone has just one count. The V gene is TRBV7-9, the J gene TRBJ2-3; D unresolved. The germline V gene encodes CDR1 SEHNR and CDR2 FQNEAQ (reference sequence). Trimming shortened V by 5 bases and J by 6 bases, and 9 bases separated the two germline ends. This CDR3 contains 12 residues. CDR3 nucleotide sequence: TGTGCCAGCAGCATCTCCCCGGATACGCAGTATTTT. This gives the protein CASSISPDTQYF.

This clone was seen more than once but under ten times. CDR3 amino acids: CASTDGGVTEAFF. CDR3 DNA sequence: TGTGCCAGCACCGACGGCGGGGTAACTGAAGCTTTCTTT. The gene calls are TRBV6-5 and TRBJ1-1; D not certain. The germline V and J ends were trimmed by 7 bases and 5 bases, with 14 bases remaining between them. This CDR3 has 13 residues. Germline CDR1 reads MNHEY; CDR2 reads SVGAGI.

This rearrangement joins TRBV29-1 to TRBJ2-5; D gene uncertain. The end of the DNA is better explained by TRBJ2-7, so the J call may be wrong. CDR1 and CDR2 from the germline V gene are SQVTM and ANQGSEA. CDR3 length: 13 residues. Written as DNA, the CDR3 is TGCAGCGTTGGGGCAGGAACATCCTACGAGCAGTACTTC. Translating it yields CSVGAGTSYEQYF.

The rearrangement links TRBV5-1 to TRBJ2-2, with D maybe TRBD2 (7 bases). Germline V gene data show CDR1 as SGHRS and CDR2 as YFSETQ. The V end lost 3 bases, the J end lost 4 bases, and 13 bases lay between the germline ends. The CDR3 sequence is 15 residues long. The CDR3 sequence is CASSSSGTSTGELFF. CDR3 nucleotide sequence: TGCGCCAGCAGCTCCAGCGGGACAAGCACCGGGGAGCTGTTTTTT.

The genes are TRBV18 and TRBJ1-1; 9 nucleotides match TRBD1. Germline V gives CDR1 KGHSH, CDR2 LQKENI. The V segment lost 5 bases and the J segment 0 bases; nucleotides outside the gene matches: 7. The CDR3 is 16 amino acids. CDR3 amino acids: CASSEQTGGMNTEAFF. The DNA for the CDR3 is TGTGCCAGCTCAGAACAGACAGGGGGGATGAACACTGAAGCTTTCTTT.

This chain joins TRBV7-9 and TRBJ1-2, with no clear D. Germline V gene data show CDR1 as SEHNR and CDR2 as FQNEAQ (reference sequence). This CDR3 is 15 amino acids long. Trimming stripped 2 bases from V and 1 base from J, with 11 bases between. CDR3 sequence: CASSLSTLSNYGYTF. The CDR3 nucleotides are TGTGCCAGCAGCTTAAGTACACTAAGTAACTATGGCTACACCTTC.

The V call is TRBV28, the J call TRBJ2-2; D is possibly TRBD1 (6 bases). Deletions cut 11 bases from V and 1 base from J, with 11 bases between. Germline CDR1 is MDHEN and CDR2 is SYDVKM. This CDR3 has 13 amino acids. The CDR3 DNA reads as TGTGCCGTTGGACAGTTGAACACCGGGGAGCTGTTTTTT. Translation gives CAVGQLNTGELFF.